The subject of this entry is one T cell receptor beta chain. The antigen is unknown. Generated by immunoSEQ multiplex PCR, the TCRdb table keeps only in-frame clones and is missing some. The sample carries roughly 120,000 clones, around 83% recorded once. The sample is drawn from a study of T cell responses to AZD1222 COVID-19 vaccine. Regarding the study as a whole: Without day 14 samples, only post-peak T cell repertoires were studied. Elevations in Spike-specific TCR breadth and depth followed administration of two AZD1222 doses. Recipients of AZD1222 seropositive at baseline numbered only 6 or 7. The donor group comprised mostly white British people and more females; the analysis possibly underestimated clonal diversity.

With 4 bases removed from V and 6 bases from J, the gap between germline ends came to 9 bases. Germline V gene lookup returns CDR1 WSHSY and CDR2 SAAADI. The CDR3 covers 12 residues. The TCR sequence derives from an adult who received the AZD1222 COVID-19 vaccine. This sample comprised peripheral blood, obtained 28 days after the second AZD1222 dose. The J gene is TRBJ1-1, the V gene TRBV10-2; D remains ambiguous. The CDR3 loop reads CASSVSAAEAFF. The CDR3 DNA reads TGCGCCAGCAGTGTCTCGGCGGCTGAAGCTTTCTTT.